The rows below give T cell receptor beta chains drawn from one sample of a study of T-cell reconstitution after alpha-beta-depleted transplantation in children. TCRdb reprocessed the PCR reads with MiXCR, giving one entry per CDR3 protein. This sample has approximately 650,000 distinct CDR3 sequences, with around 13% found just once. The material sequenced was PBMCs, taken before TCRalphabeta/CD19-depleted stem cell transplant. These TCRs come from a girl aged 2-10 years with congenital amegakaryocytic thrombocytopenia, due to receive a stem cell transplant. The CDR3 runs from the conserved cysteine through the conserved F or W. The order of the fields is D gene, J gene, CDR3 length, clone size, V gene, CDR3 DNA, CDR3 protein. D genes are given only for firm matches. The size of a clone is reported for some rows only, either as once, few or many, or as a class for expanded clones.

>-|TRBJ2-4|14|-|TRBV7-9
TGTGCCAGCAGCCCTGAGGGGTCCAAAAACATTCAGTACTTC
CASSPEGSKNIQYF
>TRBD1|TRBJ1-1|15|few|TRBV20-1
TGCAGTGCTGGAGGGGACAGTGTGAGGGGAACTGAAGCTTTCTTT
CSAGGDSVRGTEAFF
>-|TRBJ2-2|16|few|TRBV14
TGTGCCAGCAGCCAAGTAGGCCATGAAAACACCGGGGAGCTGTTTTTT
CASSQVGHENTGELFF
>-|TRBJ2-1|12|many|TRBV20-1
TGCAGCTTGGACCGAAGGAACAATGAGCAGTTCTTC
CSLDRRNNEQFF
>-|TRBJ2-5|15|few|TRBV29-1
TGCAGCGTTGAACCGGGGCGAGGAGGCCAAGAGACCCAGTACTTC
CSVEPGRGGQETQYF
>TRBD1|TRBJ2-1|15|many|TRBV10-3
TGTGCCACCATGGACGGACAGGGGTACGTCGGTGAGCAGTTCTTC
CATMDGQGYVGEQFF
>-|TRBJ2-1|15|few|TRBV3-1
TGTGCCAGCAGCCAAGTCCGGGACACCTACAATGAGCAGTTCTTC
CASSQVRDTYNEQFF
>-|TRBJ2-7|14|-|TRBV9
TGTGCCAGCAGCGTAGATCCCCAGGTCCTCGAGCAGTACTTC
CASSVDPQVLEQYF
>-|TRBJ2-7|17|many|TRBV28
TGTGCCAGTTCTCAGTTTAAGGTTGTGGAGGGCCCCTACGAGCAGTACTTC
CASSQFKVVEGPYEQYF
>-|TRBJ2-5|15|-|TRBV20-1
TGCAGTGCTAGGGCCGATACTGGACCTGCGATGACCCAGTACTTC
CSARADTGPAMTQYF
>-|TRBJ1-2|14|-|TRBV12-3/TRBV12-4
TGTGCCAGCAGTTTAGTAACCGCTATTTCGGGCTACACCTTC
CASSLVTAISGYTF
>-|TRBJ2-5|14|-|TRBV19
TGTGCCAGTAGTATCGGAAATATCCAAGAGACCCAGTACTTC
CASSIGNIQETQYF
>-|TRBJ2-3|16|many|TRBV7-6
TGTGCCAGCAGCTTAAGAGGGGATCGTGTGACAGATACGCAGTATTTT
CASSLRGDRVTDTQYF
>-|TRBJ2-7|14|many|TRBV20-1
TGCAGTGCTAGACCGACAGGCCCAACCTACGAGCAGTACTTC
CSARPTGPTYEQYF
>TRBD1|TRBJ1-5|15|-|TRBV7-9
TGTGCCAGTCCTGCTGGCAGGGGGCAGGACGATACGCAGCATTTT
CASPAGRGQDDTQHF
>TRBD2|TRBJ2-3|15|-|TRBV10-3
TGTGCCATCAGATCCGGGACTAGCAGCACAGATACGCAGTATTTT
CAIRSGTSSTDTQYF
>-|TRBJ2-2|13|many|TRBV29-1
TGCAGCGTTCGTTCTCGAACCACCGGGGAGCTGTTTTTT
CSVRSRTTGELFF
>-|TRBJ2-7|13|many|TRBV5-1
TGCGCCAGCAGCTTGTTTTCCCCATACGAGCAGTACTTC
CASSLFSPYEQYF
>-|TRBJ1-1|15|many|TRBV12-3/TRBV12-4
TGTGCCAGCAGTGCGGAGGGGGGAGGAGAGACTGAAGCTTTCTTT
CASSAEGGGETEAFF
>-|TRBJ2-7|14|many|TRBV5-1
TGCGCCAGCAGCGTCCCAGGCCGAACCTACGAGCAGTACTTC
CASSVPGRTYEQYF
>-|TRBJ2-2|14|many|TRBV12-3/TRBV12-4
TGTGCCAGCAGTTTTTCGCGACGAGCCGGGGAGCTGTTTTTT
CASSFSRRAGELFF
>-|TRBJ2-2|13|many|TRBV15
TGTGCCACGACTCCAGGGGTTATCGGGGAGCTGTTTTTT
CATTPGVIGELFF
>TRBD1|TRBJ2-7|15|many|TRBV20-1
TGCAGTGCCATCCTCGTCTTACAGGGGAACTACGAGCAGTACTTC
CSAILVLQGNYEQYF
>-|TRBJ1-3|11|many|TRBV12-3/TRBV12-4
TGTGCCAGCGCGTTCAGAAACACCATATATTTT
CASAFRNTIYF
>-|TRBJ1-3|15|-|TRBV18
TGTGCCAGCTCACCGGGAGAGGTCTCTGGAAACACCATATATTTT
CASSPGEVSGNTIYF
>-|TRBJ1-1|16|many|TRBV12-3/TRBV12-4
TGTGCCAGCAGTTTAGCGCTCAGTAAAATGAACACTGAAGCTTTCTTT
CASSLALSKMNTEAFF
>-|TRBJ1-1|11|many|TRBV12-3/TRBV12-4
TGTGCCAGCACCAGGGGATCTGAAGCTTTCTTT
CASTRGSEAFF
>-|TRBJ2-7|13|many|TRBV20-1
TGCAGTGCGAAGGACTTCCTCAACTACGAGCAGTACTTC
CSAKDFLNYEQYF
>-|TRBJ2-1|14|many|TRBV5-1
TGCGCCAGCAGCCCCTTGGGAGCGAAGGGAGAGCAGTTCTTC
CASSPLGAKGEQFF
>-|TRBJ1-6|18|few|TRBV20-1
TGCAGTGCACCAACAAAGGGGCCCCTCTGGGCCCTAGAATCACCCCTCCACTTT
CSAPTKGPLWALESPLHF
>TRBD1|TRBJ2-7|16|few|TRBV14
TGTGCCAGCAGCCCTCAGAGACAGGGGATCACCTACGAGCAGTACTTC
CASSPQRQGITYEQYF
>TRBD2|TRBJ2-1|14|many|TRBV2
TGTGCCAGCAGCCTCGGGGGGAGTCGCAATGAGCAGTTCTTC
CASSLGGSRNEQFF
>-|TRBJ1-2|14|-|TRBV19
TGTGCCACCATCGCTGGTCCTCATAACTATGGCTACACCTTC
CATIAGPHNYGYTF
>-|TRBJ2-1|15|many|TRBV27
TGTGCCAGCAGTCCCCATCTGGACGGTTACAATGAGCAGTTCTTC
CASSPHLDGYNEQFF
>-|TRBJ2-5|15|many|TRBV12-3/TRBV12-4
TGTGCCAGCGCAGCACCGGGGGCAATACAAGAGACCCAGTACTTC
CASAAPGAIQETQYF
>-|TRBJ2-5|14|many|TRBV11-2
TGTGCCAGCAGTCTTTTGGGGGGTCAAGAGACCCAGTACTTC
CASSLLGGQETQYF
>-|TRBJ2-7|14|few|TRBV12-3/TRBV12-4
TGTGCCAGCAGTGCCCGGGCGGGCTCCTACGAGCAGTACTTC
CASSARAGSYEQYF
>TRBD2|TRBJ2-1|15|many|TRBV20-1
TGCAGTGCTAGACTGACTAGCGGGAGGGACAATGAGCAGTTCTTC
CSARLTSGRDNEQFF
>-|TRBJ1-2|14|-|TRBV5-1
TGCGCCAGCAACTCGGGCCTCCTCGACGGTGGCTACACCTTC
CASNSGLLDGGYTF
>-|TRBJ2-1|13|many|TRBV20-1
TGCAGTGCCACGCCCCCCCCGGCCGATGAGCAGTTCTTC
CSATPPPADEQFF
>-|TRBJ2-3|13|few|TRBV2
TGTGCCAGCAGTGCTCGAATTACAGATACGCAGTATTTT
CASSARITDTQYF
>-|TRBJ2-7|13|-|TRBV7-2
TGTGCCAGCAGCTTTGTGCGCGGCCACGAGCAGTACTTC
CASSFVRGHEQYF
>-|TRBJ1-1|14|many|TRBV5-1
TGCGCCAGCAGCGCGATCAGTACGCACACTGAAGCTTTCTTT
CASSAISTHTEAFF
>-|TRBJ2-7|13|few|TRBV3-1
TGTGCCAGCAGCCCAAGCCGGGGGTACGAGCAGTACTTC
CASSPSRGYEQYF
>TRBD2|TRBJ2-1|16|few|TRBV7-2
TGTGCCAGCAGCGTCCCGGGACTAGCAGTGGACAATGAGCAGTTCTTC
CASSVPGLAVDNEQFF
>-|TRBJ2-3|16|-|TRBV7-9
TGTGCCCTCTGCGGCTTACCTGCGGGATTGCCAGATACGCAGTATTTT
CALCGLPAGLPDTQYF
>-|TRBJ2-5|13|few|TRBV2
TGTGCCAGCAGTGTTGCGGCAGATGAGACCCAGTACTTC
CASSVAADETQYF
>-|TRBJ1-2|12|many|TRBV29-1
TGCAGCGTTGTGACAGGTTCTTATGGCTACACCTTC
CSVVTGSYGYTF
>TRBD2|TRBJ2-1|16|many|TRBV15
TGTGCCACCAGCACCCCCTCGGGGGGGGCCTACAATGAGCAGTTCTTC
CATSTPSGGAYNEQFF
>-|TRBJ2-1|13|many|TRBV20-1
TGCAGTGCCACAACTAGTTGGGACAATGAGCAGTTCTTC
CSATTSWDNEQFF
>-|TRBJ2-5|14|few|TRBV5-1
TGCGCCAGCAGCTTGTTCCTCCTCGGGGAGACCCAGTACTTC
CASSLFLLGETQYF
>TRBD2|TRBJ2-7|16|few|TRBV12-3/TRBV12-4
TGTGCCAGCAGTTTATGGGCTAGCGGACCAACCTACGAGCAGTACTTC
CASSLWASGPTYEQYF
>-|TRBJ2-3|15|-|TRBV7-6
TGTGCCAGCAGCCCCCCGGCCAGCAGCACAGATACGCAGTATTTT
CASSPPASSTDTQYF
>-|TRBJ2-7|13|-|TRBV5-6
TGTGCCAGCACCCGACCTCCGGGGCGCGAGCAGTACTTC
CASTRPPGREQYF
>TRBD2|TRBJ2-7|15|few|TRBV12-3/TRBV12-4
TGTGCCAGCAGCCCCTCGACTAGCGGCTTTGGCGAGCAGTACTTC
CASSPSTSGFGEQYF
>TRBD1|TRBJ1-4|15|-|TRBV12-3/TRBV12-4
TGTGCCAGCAGTCCGCGGACAGGGAGGGGTGAAAAACTGTTTTTT
CASSPRTGRGEKLFF
>-|TRBJ2-5|15|many|TRBV7-9
TGTGCCAGCAGCTTAGCTTTAGGGGCACAAGAGACCCAGTACTTC
CASSLALGAQETQYF
>-|TRBJ2-3|14|many|TRBV12-3/TRBV12-4
TGTGCCAGCAGCCTCAGGGCTAGCACAGATACGCAGTATTTT
CASSLRASTDTQYF
>TRBD1|TRBJ2-6|14|-|TRBV6-2/TRBV6-3
TGTGCCAGCAGAGGGACAGCTGGGGCCAACGTCCTGACTTTC
CASRGTAGANVLTF
>TRBD2|TRBJ2-7|15|few|TRBV27
TGTGCCAGCAGTCTAGGACTAGTGAAGTTTGGTGAGCAGTACTTC
CASSLGLVKFGEQYF